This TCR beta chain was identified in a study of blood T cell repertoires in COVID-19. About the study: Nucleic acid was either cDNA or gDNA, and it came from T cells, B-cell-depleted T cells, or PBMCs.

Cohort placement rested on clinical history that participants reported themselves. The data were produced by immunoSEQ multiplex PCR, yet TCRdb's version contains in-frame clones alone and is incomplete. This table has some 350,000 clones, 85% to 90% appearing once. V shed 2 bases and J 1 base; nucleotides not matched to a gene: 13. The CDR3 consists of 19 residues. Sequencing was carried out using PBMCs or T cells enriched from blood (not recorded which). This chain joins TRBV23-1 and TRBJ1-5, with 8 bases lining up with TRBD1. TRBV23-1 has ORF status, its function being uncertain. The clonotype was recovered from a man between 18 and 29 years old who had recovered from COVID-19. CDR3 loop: CASSQPGGAGGISNQPQHF. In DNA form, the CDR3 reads TGCGCCAGCAGTCAACCAGGGGGCGCAGGGGGGATAAGCAATCAGCCCCAGCATTTT.